A selection of T cell receptor beta chains follows, all from one sample in a study of T cell repertoires in cytomegalovirus infection. For these TCRs, the target antigens are not known. Using its own MiXCR run on the reads, TCRdb lists one record per CDR3 protein. The data contain roughly 500,000 distinct CDR3 sequences, 33% of them seen just once; the ten biggest clones take up 17%. This sample comprised cultured PBMCs, obtained from culture after CMV antigen stimulation. The receptors come from a human donor in good health (CMV status not recorded). Some clones in this sample may be carry-over from other donors' samples. Both conserved end residues are part of each CDR3. Fields, in order: D gene, J gene, clone size, V gene, CDR3 DNA, CDR3 protein. The D gene is left open where the match is weak. Expanded clones get a size class; other rows say once, few or many, or leave the size out.

d_call: -; j_call: TRBJ2-7; clone_size: -; v_call: TRBV5-1; cdr3_nt: TGCGCCAGCAGCTTTAAGGGCGATTACGAGCAGTACTTC; cdr3_aa: CASSFKGDYEQYF
d_call: -; j_call: TRBJ2-5; clone_size: few; v_call: TRBV7-2; cdr3_nt: TGTGCCAGCAGTAGGGCTAGCGTTATAGAGACCCAGTACTTC; cdr3_aa: CASSRASVIETQYF
d_call: TRBD2; j_call: TRBJ2-7; clone_size: many; v_call: TRBV7-2; cdr3_nt: TGTGCCAGCAGCTTGTCTAGCGGGAGCTCCTACGAGCAGTACTTC; cdr3_aa: CASSLSSGSSYEQYF
d_call: TRBD2; j_call: TRBJ2-7; clone_size: -; v_call: TRBV4-3; cdr3_nt: TGCGCCAGCAGCCAAAGCGCGGGAGGGGCCTACGAGCAGTACTTC; cdr3_aa: CASSQSAGGAYEQYF
d_call: TRBD2; j_call: TRBJ2-3; clone_size: few; v_call: TRBV7-2; cdr3_nt: TGTGCCAGCAGCCCAAGACTAGCGGGAGGATCGGATACGCAGTATTTT; cdr3_aa: CASSPRLAGGSDTQYF
d_call: -; j_call: TRBJ1-2; clone_size: -; v_call: TRBV7-6; cdr3_nt: TGTGCCAGCAGCCCTAGCCCCCAGACAGGACTCTATGGCTACACCTTC; cdr3_aa: CASSPSPQTGLYGYTF
d_call: TRBD1; j_call: TRBJ2-6; clone_size: few; v_call: TRBV12-3/TRBV12-4; cdr3_nt: TGTGCCAGCAGTCAAGGGGGCGCTGGGGCCAACGTCCTGACTTTC; cdr3_aa: CASSQGGAGANVLTF
d_call: -; j_call: TRBJ2-2; clone_size: -; v_call: TRBV7-8; cdr3_nt: TGTGCCAGCAGCACACGACTTGTCTCCGGGGAGCTGTTTTTT; cdr3_aa: CASSTRLVSGELFF
d_call: -; j_call: TRBJ2-5; clone_size: -; v_call: TRBV5-4; cdr3_nt: TGTGCCAGCAGCTTGCCTTCCGGCCCCGGTCGGACCCAGTACTTC; cdr3_aa: CASSLPSGPGRTQYF
d_call: -; j_call: TRBJ2-5; clone_size: many; v_call: TRBV7-8; cdr3_nt: TGTGCCAGCAGCCTCGCCCCGAATTTCCGGTTAGAGACCCAGTACTTC; cdr3_aa: CASSLAPNFRLETQYF
d_call: TRBD2; j_call: TRBJ2-3; clone_size: few; v_call: TRBV10-3; cdr3_nt: TGTGCCATCAGTGAGTCGACTAGCGGGAGCCCAGATACGCAGTATTTT; cdr3_aa: CAISESTSGSPDTQYF
d_call: -; j_call: TRBJ2-5; clone_size: -; v_call: TRBV11-3; cdr3_nt: TGTGCCAGCAAAGGGGGGTGGCAAGAGACCCAGTACTTC; cdr3_aa: CASKGGWQETQYF
d_call: -; j_call: TRBJ2-7; clone_size: many; v_call: TRBV12-3/TRBV12-4; cdr3_nt: TGTGCCAGCAATAGAGATACCCCCTACGAGCAGTACTTC; cdr3_aa: CASNRDTPYEQYF
d_call: TRBD1; j_call: TRBJ2-1; clone_size: -; v_call: TRBV10-3; cdr3_nt: TGTGCCATCGGGACAGGGAATAGTGATGAGCAGTTCTTC; cdr3_aa: CAIGTGNSDEQFF
d_call: TRBD2; j_call: TRBJ2-3; clone_size: -; v_call: TRBV19; cdr3_nt: TGTGCCAGTAGTATTGAAGGAAGCGGGAGCGGCACAGATACGCAGTATTTT; cdr3_aa: CASSIEGSGSGTDTQYF
d_call: -; j_call: TRBJ2-3; clone_size: -; v_call: TRBV20-1; cdr3_nt: TGCAGTGCTAGAGATTTGGCGGGATACAGCACAGATACGCAGTATTTT; cdr3_aa: CSARDLAGYSTDTQYF
d_call: -; j_call: TRBJ1-4; clone_size: -; v_call: TRBV19; cdr3_nt: TGTGCCAGTAGTAGACAGAGGAATGAAAAACTGTTTTTT; cdr3_aa: CASSRQRNEKLFF
d_call: -; j_call: TRBJ2-3; clone_size: -; v_call: TRBV5-1; cdr3_nt: TGCGCCAGCAGCATCCTTAGCGTGGCCGGGGCAGATACGCAGTATTTT; cdr3_aa: CASSILSVAGADTQYF
d_call: -; j_call: TRBJ2-3; clone_size: -; v_call: TRBV28; cdr3_nt: TGTGCCAGCAGTACCCCGATGTTGGCTAGCACAGATACGCAGTATTTT; cdr3_aa: CASSTPMLASTDTQYF
d_call: TRBD2; j_call: TRBJ2-1; clone_size: -; v_call: TRBV20-1; cdr3_nt: TGCAGTGCTAGGCCTGGACTAGCGGGAGGCGCTTCCTACAATGAGCAGTTCTTC; cdr3_aa: CSARPGLAGGASYNEQFF
d_call: -; j_call: TRBJ1-6; clone_size: few; v_call: TRBV19; cdr3_nt: TGTGCCAGTAGTGTCTATGCTTGGGAAAGCACTTCACCCCTCCACTTT; cdr3_aa: CASSVYAWESTSPLHF
d_call: TRBD2; j_call: TRBJ2-1; clone_size: few; v_call: TRBV4-3; cdr3_nt: TGCGCCAGCAGCCAAGGACCGGGACTAGCGGGAACAAAGCAGTTCTTC; cdr3_aa: CASSQGPGLAGTKQFF